This T cell receptor (beta chain) was identified during a study of blood T cell repertoires in COVID-19. Trimming shortened V by 5 bases and J by 2 bases, and 13 bases separated the two germline ends. This CDR3 has 15 residues. Germline lookup yields CDR1 SGHTA and CDR2 FQGNSA. Assay used: immunoSEQ multiplex PCR; TCRdb lists only in-frame clones, some missing. The sample comprises a few hundred thousand clones, approximately 78% of which are singletons, and 5.2% rests with the top ten. The V and J genes are TRBV7-2 and TRBJ2-1, with D possibly TRBD1 on 6 matching bases. This TCR was recovered from a woman aged 70 to 79 with COVID-19, enrolled during active disease. The specimen sequenced was peripheral blood. The CDR3 coding sequence is TGTGCCAGCAGCCGTCGGACAGTTACCTACAATGAGCAGTTCTTC. It specifies CASSRRTVTYNEQFF. Together with reference TRBV7-2 and TRBJ2-1, the CDR3 gives the full variable domain: GAGVSQSPSNKVTEKGKDVELRCDPISGHTALYWYRQSLGQGLEFLIYFQGNSAPDKSGLPSDRFSAERTGGSVSTLTIQRTQQEDSAVYLCASSRRTVTYNEQFFGPGTRLTVL.